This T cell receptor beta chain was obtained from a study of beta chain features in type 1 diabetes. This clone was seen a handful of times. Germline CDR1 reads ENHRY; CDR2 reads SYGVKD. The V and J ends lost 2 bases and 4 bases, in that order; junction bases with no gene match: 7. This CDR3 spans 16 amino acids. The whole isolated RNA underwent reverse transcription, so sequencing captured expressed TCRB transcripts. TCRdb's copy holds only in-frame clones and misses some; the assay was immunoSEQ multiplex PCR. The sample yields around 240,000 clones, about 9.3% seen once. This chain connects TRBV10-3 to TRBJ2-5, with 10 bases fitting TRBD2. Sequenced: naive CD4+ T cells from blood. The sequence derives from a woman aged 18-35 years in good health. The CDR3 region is CAISEVLAGAGETQYF. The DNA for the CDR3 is TGTGCCATCAGTGAGGTTCTAGCGGGAGCGGGAGAGACCCAGTACTTC.